This TCR beta chain was observed in a study of shared clonotypes between healthy human individuals. Notes on the study in general: Even with large depth, rarefaction showed that sorted-subset sequencing was incomplete. A generally larger estimated richness was seen in naive subsets than in memory subsets. Clonotype sharing levels among donors were expected to vary with sequencing depth.

The sample holds one count of this clone. Its specificity is unknown. Here immunoSEQ multiplex PCR was the method, and the copy in TCRdb shows in-frame clones only, minus some. The sample lists over 2 million clones, roughly 94% occurring once. V was clipped by 5 bases and J by 7 bases, with 14 bases between them. The CDR3 has 14 amino acids. Germline CDR1 and CDR2: SGHTA and FQGNSA. The receptor's source is a man between 18 and 35 years old in good health. The sample was naive CD4+ T cells sorted from blood. The subset: CD45RA+ positively selected. The chain carries TRBV7-2 and TRBJ1-4, with D perhaps TRBD1 (6 bases). The DNA of the CDR3 is TGTGCCAGCAGCAAGGACAGATATTCTGAAAAACTGTTTTTT. It yields the protein CASSKDRYSEKLFF.